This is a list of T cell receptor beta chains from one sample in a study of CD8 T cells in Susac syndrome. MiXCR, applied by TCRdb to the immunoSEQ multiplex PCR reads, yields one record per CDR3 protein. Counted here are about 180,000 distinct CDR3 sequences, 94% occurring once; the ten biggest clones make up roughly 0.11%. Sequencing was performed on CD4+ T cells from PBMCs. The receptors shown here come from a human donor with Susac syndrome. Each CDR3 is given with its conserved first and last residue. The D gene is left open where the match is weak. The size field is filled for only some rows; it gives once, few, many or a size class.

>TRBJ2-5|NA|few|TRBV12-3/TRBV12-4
TGTGCCAGCAGTCTAGGGGGAAACCAAGAGACCCAGTACTTC
CASSLGGNQETQYF
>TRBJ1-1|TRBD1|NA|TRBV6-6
TGTGCCAGCTCAAACGGAAGGGACAGGAGAATTCAAGCTTTCTTT
CASSNGRDRRIQAFF
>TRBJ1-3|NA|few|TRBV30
TGTGCCTGGAGTGCCGGAAACACCATATATTTT
CAWSAGNTIYF
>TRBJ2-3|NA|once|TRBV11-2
TGTGCCAGCAGCCTCACCATAGGGTTTAGCACAGATACGCAGTATTTT
CASSLTIGFSTDTQYF
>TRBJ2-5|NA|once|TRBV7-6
TGTGCCAGCAGCTTAGGAGGGACCGCCGCTGGAGAGACCCAGTACTTC
CASSLGGTAAGETQYF
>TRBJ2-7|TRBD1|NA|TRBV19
TGTGCCAGTAGTACCGCCGGGACAGGGGGCGCGTACGAGCAGTACTTC
CASSTAGTGGAYEQYF
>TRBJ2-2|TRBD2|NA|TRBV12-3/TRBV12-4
TGTGCCAGCAGCCTACTAGCGGGGGGGCTTAACACCGGGGAGCTGTTTTTT
CASSLLAGGLNTGELFF
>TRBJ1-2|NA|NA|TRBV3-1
TGTGCCAGCAGCCCAAGACCAGGAATCTATGGCTACACCTTC
CASSPRPGIYGYTF
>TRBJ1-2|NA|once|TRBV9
TGTGCCAGCAGCGTGAGGGTTCGGTATGGCTACACCTTC
CASSVRVRYGYTF
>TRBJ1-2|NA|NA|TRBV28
TGTGCCAGCAGCCCCAGGGTTGGTGCGAGGGGAAGAGGATATGGCTACACCTTC
CASSPRVGARGRGYGYTF
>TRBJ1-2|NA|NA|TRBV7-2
TGTGCCAGCAGTCCCCCCTCCCGGGGTGGTCCTGGCTACACCTTC
CASSPPSRGGPGYTF
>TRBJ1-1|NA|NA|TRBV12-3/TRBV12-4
TGTGCCAGCACCATATCTAGGACATATACTGAAGCTTTCTTT
CASTISRTYTEAFF
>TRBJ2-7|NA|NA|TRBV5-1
TGCGCCAGCAGCCCCGTGACGGGAGCCTACGAGCAGTACTTC
CASSPVTGAYEQYF
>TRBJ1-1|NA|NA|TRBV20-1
TGCAGTGCTAGGGCGCCGACGGGGCCACCGGAAGCTTTCTTT
CSARAPTGPPEAFF
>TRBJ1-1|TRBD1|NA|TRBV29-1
TGCAGCGTTGAAGATTGGTCCGGGACAGGGGTCCGTCGCACTGAAGCTTTCTTT
CSVEDWSGTGVRRTEAFF
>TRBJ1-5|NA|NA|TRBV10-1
TGCGCCAGCAGTGAGTCTCGGAATCAGCCCCAGCATTTT
CASSESRNQPQHF